The present TCR beta chain was sequenced within a study of shared clonotypes between healthy human individuals. Deletions cut 2 bases from V and 16 bases from J, with 18 bases between. Germline V gene sequence: CDR1 SGHVS, CDR2 FQNEAQ. The length of the CDR3 is 13 residues. This clone came up once. Ten immunoSEQ deep assay plates served to sequence unsorted PBMC DNA. Libraries were prepared by immunoSEQ multiplex PCR; TCRdb keeps only in-frame clonotypes and omits some of them. Among roughly 450,000 clones listed, about four fifths were seen once. Genomic DNA, for the unsorted samples, came from 80 million to 100 million PBMCs.

Input material: PBMCs. The clonotype was recovered from a middle-aged woman in good health. Some clones in this sample may be carry-over from other donors' samples. The chain links TRBV7-8 to TRBJ2-1, with no clear D. DNA for the CDR3: TGTGCCAGCAGCTTACCGGTTCATAATCGTAAATTCTTC. Residues: CASSLPVHNRKFF.